Below, 13 T cell receptor beta chains from the same sample are listed, as sequenced in a study of control samples from healthy donors and cancer patients. The assay was immunoSEQ multiplex PCR, and TCRdb's table has in-frame clones only and misses some. The sample holds about 53,000 clones, roughly 87% seen once. Source material: PBMCs. The receptors were gathered from a man aged 55 to 70 with head and neck cancer.

The chain has TRBV30 and TRBJ2-1; 12 bases match TRBD2. This CDR3 is 15 amino acids long. The germline gives CDR1 GTSNPN, CDR2 SVGIG (reference sequence). With V trimmed by 7 bases and J by 7 bases, 11 bases remained unmatched. The CDR3 DNA reads as TGTGCCTCCGGACTAGCGGGGAACGGGAGGAATGAGCAGTTCTTC. Protein product: CASGLAGNGRNEQFF.

The chain is built from TRBV18 and TRBJ2-7; the match to TRBD2 covers 8 bases. Germline trimming cut 10 bases from V and 3 bases from J; bases unmatched to any gene: 8. The CDR3 loop spans 13 amino acids. The germline V gene has CDR1 KGHSH and CDR2 LQKENI. For the CDR3, the DNA is TGTGCCACCAAAGCCGGGGGGGACTACGAGCAGTACTTC. It specifies CATKAGGDYEQYF.

V usage is TRBV19 and J usage is TRBJ2-2, with 11 bases that match TRBD2. CDR1 is LNHDA, CDR2 SQIVND, per germline (reference sequence). With 10 bases clipped from V and 5 bases from J, the junction kept 6 bases outside the gene matches. This CDR3 spans 14 amino acids. CDR3 DNA sequence: TGTGCCACTACTAGCGGGAGATGGACCGGGGAGCTGTTTTTT. It yields the protein CATTSGRWTGELFF.

The chain is built from TRBV6-2 or TRBV6-3 and TRBJ2-7, with D possibly being TRBD1 (6 bases). The CDR3 runs 19 residues. Germline CDR1 and CDR2: MNHEY and SVGEGT. The V end lost 2 bases, the J end lost 3 bases, and 26 bases lay between the germline ends. The CDR3 sequence is CASSYRVRGPRDNFYEQYF. DNA for the CDR3: TGTGCCAGCAGTTACAGGGTGAGGGGCCCTAGGGACAATTTCTACGAGCAGTACTTC.

The gene calls are TRBV6-5 and TRBJ2-6; D not resolved. The CDR3 contains 14 residues. V was pared by 7 bases and J by 12 bases, with 19 bases between. Germline loops: CDR1 MNHEY, CDR2 SVGAGI. CDR3 sequence: CASTQTDTLSVLTF. The CDR3 DNA reads as TGTGCCAGCACCCAGACGGATACCCTCTCCGTCCTGACTTTC.

This clone appeared a single time. This chain uses TRBV3-1 (or the pseudogene TRBV3-2) with TRBJ1-1; TRBD1 matches 7 bases. Losses at the gene ends were 1 base for V and 3 bases for J; bases not matched to a gene: 8. Germline V gives CDR1 LGHDT, CDR2 YNNKEL (reference sequence). This CDR3 is 16 amino acids long. The CDR3, as DNA: TGTGCCAGCAGCCAAGGAAAAGGGACAGTTCACACTGAAGCTTTCTTT. It translates to CASSQGKGTVHTEAFF.

This CDR3 reads CASSFRGGQGQETQYF. The DNA for the CDR3 is TGTGCCAGCAGCTTCAGGGGGGGACAGGGCCAAGAGACCCAGTACTTC. This sequence joins TRBV11-2 and TRBJ2-5; TRBD1 matches 9 bases. The V gene end was trimmed by 3 bases and the J gene end by 1 base; junction bases not matched to a gene: 6. Germline V CDR1 and CDR2: SGHAT, FQNNGV. The CDR3 has 16 residues.

The chain employs TRBV5-1 and TRBJ1-2; tentative D call: TRBD1 (6 bases). The CDR3 covers 16 residues. Trimming removed 0 bases at V and 0 bases at J, with 12 bases between. The germline CDR1 and CDR2 sequences are SGHRS and YFSETQ. The DNA of the CDR3 is TGCGCCAGCAGCTTGGTGACAGGAGCCACTAACTATGGCTACACCTTC. It is translated as CASSLVTGATNYGYTF.

V gene TRBV29-1 combines with J gene TRBJ2-1; D is undetermined. CDR1 is SQVTM and CDR2 is ANQGSEA in the germline V gene. Trimming shortened V by 4 bases and J by 9 bases, and 13 bases separated the two germline ends. The CDR3 spans 12 residues. The CDR3 bases are TGCAGCGTTGGTGTCCAAGCCAGTGAGCAGTTCTTC. It codes for CSVGVQASEQFF.

This clone was seen just once. The V call is TRBV15, the J call TRBJ1-4; D uncertain. The CDR3 sequence is 13 residues long. Trimming took 0 bases from V and 7 from J, leaving 6 bases between them. Germline V CDR1 and CDR2: LNHNV, YYDKDF (reference sequence). CDR3 protein: CATSREGGEKLFF. The CDR3 coding sequence is TGTGCCACCAGCAGAGAAGGTGGTGAAAAACTGTTTTTT.

The chain is built from TRBV5-1 and TRBJ2-3, with a possible D match to TRBD1 (5 bases). The CDR3 sequence is 14 residues long. CDR1 SGHRS and CDR2 YFSETQ come from the germline V gene. Trimming left V 6 bases short and J 8 bases short, with 19 bases between. CDR3 region: CASNPPRQFSTQYF. CDR3 nucleotide sequence: TGCGCCAGCAACCCCCCTCGACAGTTTAGTACGCAGTATTTT.

The genes are TRBV20-1 and TRBJ2-7; tentative D call: TRBD2 (6 bases). The CDR3 runs 11 residues. Germline V gene data show CDR1 as DFQATT and CDR2 as SNEGSKA (reference sequence). V was cut by 5 bases and J by 4 bases, with 9 bases left in between. DNA for the CDR3: TGCAGTGCTCGACTAGGTTACGAGCAGTACTTC. It translates to CSARLGYEQYF.

The V gene is TRBV4-3, the J gene TRBJ2-7; 10 nucleotides match TRBD2. The V gene's germline CDR1 is LGHNA and CDR2 YSLEER. The CDR3 extends over 16 amino acids. With 1 base clipped from V and 1 base from J, the junction kept 4 bases outside the gene matches. Here the CDR3 reads CASSQGTGLASYEQYF. CDR3 DNA sequence: TGCGCCAGCAGCCAAGGTACGGGACTAGCGTCCTACGAGCAGTACTTC.